The present entry profiles one T cell receptor (beta chain) with its context. Its antigen is undetermined. The data belong to a study of shared clonotypes between healthy human individuals. Study outcomes and limitations: Sequencing of the sorted subsets was shown by rarefaction to be incomplete despite large depth.

Over several immunoSEQ plates, each subset's genomic DNA was distributed in even portions. Some clones are missing from TCRdb's copy, which holds only in-frame ones; the method was immunoSEQ multiplex PCR. Among about 1.9 million clones listed, 80% to 95% were seen once. Naive CD8 cells were CD45RO-negative, positively selected for CCR7, excluding terminally differentiated effector memory CD45RA+ cells. This sequence originates from a young man in good health. Some clones in this sample may be carry-over from other donors' samples. Specimen: naive CD8+ T cells from PBMCs.

DNA for the CDR3: TGTGCCAGCAGTCCTCAAACCGGGAATGGCTACACCTTC. Translated: CASSPQTGNGYTF. This chain joins TRBV6-5 and TRBJ1-2; the D is unclear. The CDR3 loop spans 13 amino acids. V lost 5 bases to trimming and J lost 6 bases, with 13 bases between them. Germline CDR1 is MNHEY and CDR2 is SVGAGI.